This entry concerns a single TCR beta chain. The antigen remains unidentified. The junction differs from germline at one of its ends, possibly a read error. Germline CDR1 is SGHRS and CDR2 is YFSETQ. The CDR3 consists of 15 residues. This specimen comes from a study of CD8+CD57+ T cells in acquired aplastic anemia. Study in general: Mean DNA quantity obtained from sorted CD4+ and CD8+ cells was around 2.9 ug.

Patients sequenced had flow cytometry evidence of CD8+CD57+ cell expansion. Blood sampling was performed on the patients, and none of them had received therapy by then. Using genomic DNA as the template, TCR beta VDJ and CDR3 profiling was carried out. A single record per CDR3 protein comes from TCRdb applying MiXCR to the reads. The data show roughly 250,000 distinct CDR3 sequences, 82% seen once. Study-wide findings and caveats: Common to patients and controls were twenty-nine CD8+ CDR3 sequences. With respect to CD8+ Simpson's diversity, patients and controls did not differ significantly.

The receptor was derived from a human donor with aplastic anemia. This chain joins TRBV5-1 and TRBJ1-5, with D possibly TRBD1 on 5 matching bases. Sequenced input: sorted CD4+, CD8+, or CD8+CD57+ T cells (not recorded which) from PBMCs. The CDR3 DNA reads TGTGCCAGCAGCTTGGGGGAGGCCGGATATCAGCCCCAGCATTTT. It codes for CASSLGEAGYQPQHF.